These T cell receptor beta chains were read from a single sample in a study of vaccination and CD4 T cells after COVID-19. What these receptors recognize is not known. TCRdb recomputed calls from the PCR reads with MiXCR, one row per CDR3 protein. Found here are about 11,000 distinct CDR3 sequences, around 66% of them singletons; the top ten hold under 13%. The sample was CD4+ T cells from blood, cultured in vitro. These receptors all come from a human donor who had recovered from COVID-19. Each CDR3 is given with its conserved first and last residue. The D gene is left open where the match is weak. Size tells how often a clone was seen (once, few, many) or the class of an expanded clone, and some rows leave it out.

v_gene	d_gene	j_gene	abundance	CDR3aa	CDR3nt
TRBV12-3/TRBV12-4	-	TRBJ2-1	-	CASSSGTLVGNEQFF	TGTGCCAGCAGCTCCGGGACATTAGTGGGGAATGAGCAGTTCTTC
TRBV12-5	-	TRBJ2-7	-	CASGLVVSEHYEQYF	TGTGCTAGTGGTTTGGTAGTATCAGAGCATTACGAGCAGTACTTC
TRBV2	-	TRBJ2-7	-	CASRRTETYEQYF	TGTGCCAGCAGGCGGACGGAAACCTACGAGCAGTACTTC
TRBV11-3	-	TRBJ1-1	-	CASSTDQGNTEAFF	TGTGCCAGCAGCACCGACCAGGGTAACACTGAAGCTTTCTTT
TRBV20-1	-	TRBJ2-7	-	CSARVQTTSFYEQYF	TGCAGTGCTAGAGTCCAAACAACCTCTTTCTACGAGCAGTACTTC
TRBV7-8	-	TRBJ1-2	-	CASSLEGMDYGYTF	TGTGCCAGCAGCTTAGAGGGGATGGACTATGGCTACACCTTC
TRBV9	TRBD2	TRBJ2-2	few	CASSARLAVNTGELFF	TGTGCCAGCAGCGCACGACTAGCGGTAAACACCGGGGAGCTGTTTTTT
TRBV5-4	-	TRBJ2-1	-	CASSLGGRSSSYNEQFF	TGTGCCAGCAGCTTGGGTGGGCGGTCGAGCTCCTACAATGAGCAGTTCTTC
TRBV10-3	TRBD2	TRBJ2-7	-	CAISESRGDYEQYF	TGTGCCATCAGTGAGTCGCGGGGGGACTACGAGCAGTACTTC
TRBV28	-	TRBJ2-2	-	CASSFIRVSGELFF	TGTGCCAGCAGTTTTATCAGGGTCTCCGGGGAGCTGTTTTTT
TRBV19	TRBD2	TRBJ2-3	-	CASRPSGGLDTDTQYF	TGTGCCAGTCGTCCTAGCGGGGGACTCGACACAGATACGCAGTATTTT
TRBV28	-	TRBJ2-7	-	CASSLGGLRGQYF	TGTGCCAGCAGTTTGGGGGGGCTCAGAGGGCAGTACTTC
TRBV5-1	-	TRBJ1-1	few	CASKVDMNTEAFF	TGCGCCAGCAAAGTGGATATGAACACTGAAGCTTTCTTT
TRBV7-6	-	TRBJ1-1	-	CASSLKVPGNTEAFF	TGTGCCAGCAGCCTTAAGGTTCCCGGGAACACTGAAGCTTTCTTT
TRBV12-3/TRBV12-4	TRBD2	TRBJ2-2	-	CASSFRGLAGGESRELFF	TGTGCCAGCAGTTTCCGCGGACTAGCGGGGGGGGAGAGTAGGGAGCTGTTTTTT
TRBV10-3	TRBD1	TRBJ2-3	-	CAISESRPGQGSTDTQYF	TGTGCCATCAGTGAGTCAAGGCCGGGACAGGGGAGCACAGATACGCAGTATTTT
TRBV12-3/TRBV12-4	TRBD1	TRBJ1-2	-	CASSLLTGGANGYTF	TGTGCCAGCAGTTTACTAACAGGGGGCGCGAATGGCTACACCTTC
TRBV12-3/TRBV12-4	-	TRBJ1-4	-	CASRDPQGIREKLFF	TGTGCCAGCAGGGACCCACAGGGAATTCGAGAAAAACTGTTTTTT
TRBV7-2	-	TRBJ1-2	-	CASSQDFASYGYTF	TGTGCCAGCAGCCAAGATTTTGCCTCCTATGGCTACACCTTC
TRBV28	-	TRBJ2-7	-	CASTPEGRGVGEQYF	TGTGCCAGCACCCCCGAGGGCAGGGGCGTTGGAGAGCAGTACTTC
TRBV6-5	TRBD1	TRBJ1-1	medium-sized	CASSYRTGSLEAFF	TGTGCCAGCAGTTACCGGACAGGGAGTCTCGAAGCTTTCTTT
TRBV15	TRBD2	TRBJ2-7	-	CATSRTWGLAGGEQYF	TGTGCCACCAGCAGAACCTGGGGGCTAGCGGGGGGCGAGCAGTACTTC
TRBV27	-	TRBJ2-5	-	CASSPYQEETQYF	TGTGCCAGCAGTCCATATCAAGAAGAGACCCAGTACTTC
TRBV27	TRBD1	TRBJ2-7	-	CASSLDRVSHEQYF	TGTGCCAGCAGTCTCGACAGGGTTTCCCACGAGCAGTACTTC
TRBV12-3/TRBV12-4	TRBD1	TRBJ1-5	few	CASSLTGGNQPQHF	TGTGCCAGCAGTCTGACAGGGGGCAATCAGCCCCAGCATTTT
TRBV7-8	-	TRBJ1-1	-	CASQRSAMNTEAFF	TGTGCCAGCCAGAGAAGCGCTATGAACACTGAAGCTTTCTTT
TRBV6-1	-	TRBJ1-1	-	CASRSRGALEQFFGPGTRNTEAFF	-
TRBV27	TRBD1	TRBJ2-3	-	CASSLRDRGTISTDTQYF	TGTGCCAGCAGTTTAAGGGACAGGGGGACAATTAGCACAGATACGCAGTATTTT
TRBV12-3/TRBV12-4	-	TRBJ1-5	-	CASSFGQGNQPQHF	TGTGCCAGCAGTTTCGGTCAGGGCAATCAGCCCCAGCATTTT
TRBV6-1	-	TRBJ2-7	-	CASARQAVGGRYEQYF	TGTGCCAGCGCCAGGCAGGCGGTAGGCGGCCGCTACGAGCAGTACTTC
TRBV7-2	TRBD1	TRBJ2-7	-	CASSLAGTDEQYF	TGTGCCAGCAGCTTAGCAGGGACAGACGAGCAGTACTTC
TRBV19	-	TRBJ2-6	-	CASSIRPSSGANVLTF	TGTGCCAGTAGTATAAGGCCTAGCTCTGGGGCCAACGTCCTGACTTTC
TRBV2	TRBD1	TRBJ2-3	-	CASSDRTGSRADTQYF	TGTGCCAGCAGCGATCGGACAGGATCCAGAGCAGATACGCAGTATTTT
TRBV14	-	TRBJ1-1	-	CASSQILSMNTEAFF	TGTGCCAGCAGCCAGATCCTATCGATGAACACTGAAGCTTTCTTT
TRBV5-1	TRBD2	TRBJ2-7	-	CASSFGSPLAGVLSNEQYF	TGCGCCAGCAGCTTTGGTTCACCTCTAGCGGGAGTGTTAAGTAACGAGCAGTACTTC
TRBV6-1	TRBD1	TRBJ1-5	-	CASSSGQGVIQPQHF	TGTGCCAGCAGCTCCGGACAGGGAGTCATTCAGCCCCAGCATTTT
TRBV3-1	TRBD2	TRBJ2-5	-	CASSPKAGGPEETQYF	TGTGCCAGCAGCCCCAAAGCGGGGGGGCCGGAAGAGACCCAGTACTTC
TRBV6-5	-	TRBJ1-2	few	CASSYSPEESGGYTF	TGTGCCAGCAGTTACTCGCCAGAGGAGTCGGGGGGCTACACCTTC
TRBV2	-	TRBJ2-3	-	CASGGPAQYF	TGTGCCAGTGGCGGCCCGGCGCAGTATTTT